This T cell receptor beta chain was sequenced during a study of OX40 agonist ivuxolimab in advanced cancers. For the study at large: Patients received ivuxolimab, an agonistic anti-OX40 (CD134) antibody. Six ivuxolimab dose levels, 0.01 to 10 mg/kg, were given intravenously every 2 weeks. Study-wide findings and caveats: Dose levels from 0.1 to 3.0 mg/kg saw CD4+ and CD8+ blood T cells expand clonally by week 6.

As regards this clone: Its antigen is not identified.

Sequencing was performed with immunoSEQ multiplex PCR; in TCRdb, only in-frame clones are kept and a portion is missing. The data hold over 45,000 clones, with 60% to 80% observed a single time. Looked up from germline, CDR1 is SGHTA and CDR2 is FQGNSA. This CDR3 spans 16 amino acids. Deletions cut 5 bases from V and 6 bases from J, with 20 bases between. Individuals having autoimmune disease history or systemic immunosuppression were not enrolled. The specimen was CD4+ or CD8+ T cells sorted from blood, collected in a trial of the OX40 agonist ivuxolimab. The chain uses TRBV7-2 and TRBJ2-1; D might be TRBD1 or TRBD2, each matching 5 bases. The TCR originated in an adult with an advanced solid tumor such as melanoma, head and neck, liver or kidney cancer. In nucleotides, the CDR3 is TGTGCCAGCAGCCCACCGGGGCCACAGAAACGCAATGAGCAGTTCTTC. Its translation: CASSPPGPQKRNEQFF.